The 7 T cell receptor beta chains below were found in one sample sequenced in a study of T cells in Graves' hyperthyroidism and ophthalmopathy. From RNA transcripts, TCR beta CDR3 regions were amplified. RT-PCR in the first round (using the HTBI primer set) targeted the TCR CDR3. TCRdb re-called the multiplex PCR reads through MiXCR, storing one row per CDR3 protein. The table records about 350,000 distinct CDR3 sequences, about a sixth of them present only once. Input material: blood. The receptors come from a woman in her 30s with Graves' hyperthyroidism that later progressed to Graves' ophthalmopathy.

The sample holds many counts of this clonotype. CDR3 residues: CASNNEPGQGINEQFF. For the CDR3, the DNA is TGTGCCAGCAATAATGAACCGGGACAGGGGATCAATGAGCAGTTCTTC. The chain is built from TRBV12-3 or TRBV12-4 and TRBJ2-1; TRBD1 agrees at 10 bases. V shed 7 bases, J shed 6 bases, and the junction held 12 bases outside the gene matches. The CDR3 has 16 residues.

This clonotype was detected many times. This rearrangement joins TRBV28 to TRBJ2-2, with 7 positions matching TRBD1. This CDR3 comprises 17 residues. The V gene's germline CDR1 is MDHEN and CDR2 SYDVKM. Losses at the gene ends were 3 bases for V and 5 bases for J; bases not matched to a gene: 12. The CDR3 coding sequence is TGTGCCAGCAGTTTGCGGCAGGGGGTTGGGGGAACCGGGGAGCTGTTTTTT. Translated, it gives CASSLRQGVGGTGELFF.

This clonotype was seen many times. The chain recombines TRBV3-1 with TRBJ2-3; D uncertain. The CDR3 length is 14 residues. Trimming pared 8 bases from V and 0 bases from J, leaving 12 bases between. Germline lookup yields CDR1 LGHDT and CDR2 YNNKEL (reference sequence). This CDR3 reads CASESTASTDTQYF. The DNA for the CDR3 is TGTGCCAGCGAGTCGACGGCTAGCACAGATACGCAGTATTTT.

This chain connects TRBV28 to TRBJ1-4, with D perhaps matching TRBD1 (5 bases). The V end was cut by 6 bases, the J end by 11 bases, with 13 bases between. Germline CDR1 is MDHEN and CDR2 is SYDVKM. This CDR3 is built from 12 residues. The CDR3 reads CASSETDGKLFF. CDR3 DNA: TGTGCCAGCAGCGAGACAGATGGGAAACTGTTTTTT.

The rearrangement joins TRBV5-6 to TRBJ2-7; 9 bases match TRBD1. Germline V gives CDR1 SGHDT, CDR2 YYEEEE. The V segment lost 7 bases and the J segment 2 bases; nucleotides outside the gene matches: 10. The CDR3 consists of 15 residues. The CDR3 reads CASSPGTGMTYEQYV. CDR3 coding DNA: TGTGCCAGCTCACCAGGGACAGGGATGACCTACGAGCAGTACGTC.

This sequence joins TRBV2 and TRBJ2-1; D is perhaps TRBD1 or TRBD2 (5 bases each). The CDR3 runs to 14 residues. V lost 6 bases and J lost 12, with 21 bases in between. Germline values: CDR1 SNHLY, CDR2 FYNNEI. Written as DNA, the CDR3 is TGTGCCAGCAGGCCCGGGACCAATTATGGAGTGCAGTTCTTC. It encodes CASRPGTNYGVQFF. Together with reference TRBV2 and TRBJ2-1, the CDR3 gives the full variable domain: EPEVTQTPSHQVTQMGQEVILRCVPISNHLYFYWYRQILGQKVEFLVSFYNNEISEKSEIFDDQFSVERPDGSNFTLKIRSTKLEDSAMYFCASRPGTNYGVQFFGPGTRLTVL.

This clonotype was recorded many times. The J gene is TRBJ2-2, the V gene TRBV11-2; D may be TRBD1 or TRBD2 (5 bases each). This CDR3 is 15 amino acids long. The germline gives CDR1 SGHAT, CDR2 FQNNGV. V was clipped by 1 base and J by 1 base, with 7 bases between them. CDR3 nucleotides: TGTGCCAGCAGCTTAGGGGGGTGGAACACCGGGGAGCTGTTTTTT. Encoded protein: CASSLGGWNTGELFF. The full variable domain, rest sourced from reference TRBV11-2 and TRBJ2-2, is EAGVAQSPRYKIIEKRQSVAFWCNPISGHATLYWYQQILGQGPKLLIQFQNNGVVDDSQLPKDRFSAERLKGVDSTLKIQPAKLEDSAVYLCASSLGGWNTGELFFGEGSRLTVL.